What follows are 29 T cell receptor beta chains derived from one specimen sequenced in a study of T cell responses to AZD1222 COVID-19 vaccine. Using immunoSEQ multiplex PCR, the repertoire was profiled, and TCRdb retains in-frame clones only, with some absent. The sample yields about 110,000 clones, around 90% seen once. Sequenced here: peripheral blood, sampled on day 0 of MenACWY control vaccination. Receptors originate from an adult in good health.

This chain connects TRBV12-3 or TRBV12-4 to TRBJ2-2; no definite D call. Trimming cost V 8 bases and J 9 bases, with 16 bases left between them. The CDR3 is 13 amino acids. CDR3 sequence: CASSIEVPRELFF. CDR3 in DNA: TGTGCCAGCTCCATCGAGGTCCCCAGGGAGCTGTTTTTT.

The chain recombines TRBV12-3 or TRBV12-4 with TRBJ1-2, with D uncertain. Trimming took off 6 bases at V and 2 bases at J, with 10 bases between the two ends. The CDR3 loop spans 13 amino acids. The CDR3 DNA reads as TGTGCCAGCAGCCTCGCGGACAACTATGGCTACACCTTC. It codes for CASSLADNYGYTF.

V and J are TRBV5-6 and TRBJ2-7, with D possibly TRBD1 on 6 matching bases. This CDR3 contains 14 residues. Looked up from germline, CDR1 is SGHDT and CDR2 is YYEEEE. V was shortened by 0 bases and J by 4 bases, with 11 bases between the two germline ends. The CDR3 region is CASSLGNRGYEQYF. The CDR3 DNA reads as TGTGCCAGCAGCTTGGGCAATAGGGGGTACGAGCAGTACTTC.

V and J are TRBV9 and TRBJ1-1; weak D call: TRBD1 (5 bases). Germline V gene sequence: CDR1 SGDLS, CDR2 YYNGEE. The V end was cut by 3 bases, the J end by 6 bases, with 18 bases between. The CDR3 totals 15 residues. The CDR3 reads CASSAHLNPGAEAFF. The CDR3 DNA is TGTGCCAGCAGCGCCCATCTCAACCCGGGGGCTGAAGCTTTCTTT. The whole variable domain, remainder taken from reference TRBV9 and TRBJ1-1, is DSGVTQTPKHLITATGQRVTLRCSPRSGDLSVYWYQQSLDQGLQFLIQYYNGEERAKGNILERFSAQQFPDLHSELNLSSLELGDSALYFCASSAHLNPGAEAFFGQGTRLTVV.

The rearrangement links TRBV12-3 or TRBV12-4 to TRBJ2-2, with D possibly TRBD2 on 6 matching bases. Trimming took 10 bases from V and 5 from J, leaving 11 bases between them. The CDR3 contains 12 residues. In nucleotides, the CDR3 is TGTGCCACGGGGAGGATAACCGGGGAGCTGTTTTTT. Translated: CATGRITGELFF.

The rearrangement joins TRBV4-2 to TRBJ1-5; TRBD1 is a possible D gene (5 bases). The CDR3 runs to 17 residues. The germline CDR1 and CDR2 sequences are LGHNA and YNFKEQ. The V end was cut by 0 bases, the J end by 0 bases, with 12 bases between. The CDR3: CASSQEGGHYSNQPQHF. The DNA for the CDR3 is TGTGCCAGCAGCCAAGAGGGAGGACACTATAGCAATCAGCCCCAGCATTTT.

The chain uses TRBV5-8 and TRBJ1-5; D perhaps matches TRBD1 (5 bases). The CDR3 is made up of 14 amino acids. Looked up from germline, CDR1 is SGHTS and CDR2 is YDEGEE. V was trimmed by 0 bases and J by 6 bases, leaving 10 bases between them. The CDR3 sequence is CASSLVVGTQPQHF. Here the CDR3 DNA reads TGTGCCAGCAGCTTGGTTGTAGGGACTCAGCCCCAGCATTTT.

The genes are TRBV5-4 and TRBJ2-1; 10 bases agree with TRBD2. The CDR3 contains 18 residues. Germline CDR1 is SGHNT and CDR2 is YYREEE (reference sequence). V was pared by 0 bases and J by 0 bases, with 6 bases of the junction left unmatched. The CDR3 nucleotides read TGTGCCAGCAGCTTGGGGCTAGCGGGGGTGGGCTCCTACAATGAGCAGTTCTTC. It encodes CASSLGLAGVGSYNEQFF.

This clone appeared a single time. This chain uses TRBV19 with TRBJ2-7; either TRBD1 or TRBD2 may fit D (5 bases each). Germline values: CDR1 LNHDA, CDR2 SQIVND (reference sequence). The CDR3 contains 13 residues. Trimming took off 3 bases at V and 5 bases at J, with 11 bases between the two ends. The CDR3: CASSIKQEDEQYF. Written as DNA, the CDR3 is TGTGCCAGTAGTATTAAACAGGAGGACGAGCAGTACTTC.

The gene calls are TRBV25-1 and TRBJ1-1; TRBD1 is a possible D gene (6 bases). Germline assignment: CDR1 MGHDK and CDR2 SYGVNS. There are 15 residues in the CDR3. Trimming left V 6 bases short and J 1 base short, with 15 bases between. CDR3 amino acids: CASSQQRQANTEAFF. For the CDR3, the DNA is TGTGCCAGCAGCCAACAGAGACAGGCGAACACTGAAGCTTTCTTT.

The chain links TRBV27 to TRBJ1-1; 8 bases align to TRBD1. The length of the CDR3 is 13 residues. Germline lookup yields CDR1 MNHEY and CDR2 SMNVEV (reference sequence). Trimming removed 6 bases from V and 1 base from J; junction bases left unmatched: 1. CDR3 sequence reads: CASSQGANTEAFF. The CDR3 bases are TGTGCCAGCAGCCAGGGGGCGAACACTGAAGCTTTCTTT.

This rearrangement joins TRBV7-8 to TRBJ1-2; the D gene is possibly TRBD1 (6 bases). The CDR3 extends over 14 amino acids. V lost 1 base, J lost 6 bases, and 12 bases lay in between. Germline V gene data show CDR1 as SGHVS and CDR2 as FQNEAQ. The DNA of the CDR3 is TGTGCCAGCAGCTTAGAACAGGGTCTACATGGCTACACCTTC. Protein: CASSLEQGLHGYTF.

The CDR3, as DNA: TGTGCCAGCAGCTCAACATACAATGAGCAGTTCTTC. Translated, it gives CASSSTYNEQFF. The chain carries TRBV5-4 and TRBJ2-1; unclear D gene. CDR3 length: 12 residues. V was shortened by 3 bases and J by 4 bases, with 5 bases between the two germline ends. Germline CDR1 SGHNT, CDR2 YYREEE (reference sequence).

The chain recombines TRBV3-1 (or the pseudogene TRBV3-2) with TRBJ2-5; D unclear. The ends were cut back, 6 bases at V and 5 bases at J, with 13 bases in the middle. The CDR3 spans 13 residues. Germline V CDR1 and CDR2: LGHDT, YNNKEL (reference sequence). CDR3 coding DNA: TGTGCCAGCAGACAGACATTTTTGGAGACCCAGTACTTC. Translating it yields CASRQTFLETQYF.

V usage is TRBV27 and J usage is TRBJ1-5; weak D call: TRBD1 (6 bases). The CDR3 loop spans 13 amino acids. Germline loops: CDR1 MNHEY, CDR2 SMNVEV (reference sequence). With 4 bases removed from V and 7 bases from J, the gap between germline ends came to 11 bases. The CDR3 reads CASSWGPGQPQHF. The CDR3 bases are TGTGCCAGCAGTTGGGGGCCGGGGCAGCCCCAGCATTTT.

The V gene is TRBV29-1, the J gene TRBJ2-5; 9 bases align to TRBD1. The CDR3 has 13 residues. Per germline, CDR1 SQVTM and CDR2 ANQGSEA. Germline trimming cut 7 bases from V and 4 bases from J; bases unmatched to any gene: 7. CDR3 nucleotide sequence: TGCAGCGCATACAGGGGGCGAGGAGAGACCCAGTACTTC. This codes for CSAYRGRGETQYF.

The gene calls are TRBV5-5 and TRBJ2-7; D is unresolved. Between the trimmed V and J ends, which lost 3 bases and 0 bases, there was a span of 4 bases. Germline V lookup: CDR1 SGHKS, CDR2 YYEKEE (reference sequence). CDR3 length equals 12 residues. The DNA of the CDR3 is TGTGCCAGCAGCTCCCCCTCCTACGAGCAGTACTTC. Protein product: CASSSPSYEQYF.

The table lists this clone with a count of one. The chain is built from TRBV10-3 and TRBJ2-5, with TRBD1 as a possible D gene (6 bases). This CDR3 contains 12 residues. From germline, CDR1 is ENHRY and CDR2 SYGVKD. V was trimmed by 11 bases and J by 1 base, leaving 11 bases between them. The CDR3 nucleotides read TGTGCCTCCAGGGGTGGCCAAGAGACCCAGTACTTC. It specifies CASRGGQETQYF.

V is TRBV14 and J is TRBJ2-1, with TRBD2 as a possible D gene (5 bases). Trimming took off 7 bases at V and 0 bases at J, with 10 bases between the two ends. This CDR3 is built from 14 residues. From germline, CDR1 is SGHDN and CDR2 FVKESK. CDR3 region: CASNLGSSYNEQFF. The CDR3 nucleotides read TGTGCCAGCAATCTGGGGAGCTCCTACAATGAGCAGTTCTTC.

The chain combines TRBV28 with TRBJ1-3; D perhaps matches TRBD1 (6 bases). Per the germline V gene, CDR1 is MDHEN and CDR2 is SYDVKM. The CDR3 loop spans 17 amino acids. The germline V and J ends were trimmed by 6 bases and 4 bases, with 22 bases remaining between them. The CDR3 protein is CASRSGLPGARGNTIYF. The CDR3 region has the DNA TGTGCCAGCAGATCCGGACTTCCAGGGGCCCGAGGAAACACCATATATTTT.

CDR3 region: CASSRDRDYEQYF. The CDR3 DNA reads TGTGCCAGCAGCCGGGACAGGGACTACGAGCAGTACTTC. This chain joins TRBV27 and TRBJ2-7; 9 bases align to TRBD1. This CDR3 is 13 amino acids long. V gave up 6 bases and J gave up 3 bases; unmatched junction bases: 3. Per germline, CDR1 MNHEY and CDR2 SMNVEV (reference sequence).

This sequence joins TRBV5-1 and TRBJ2-5; 7 bases are a match to TRBD1. The CDR3 sequence is 16 residues long. Germline CDR1 reads SGHRS; CDR2 reads YFSETQ. V was pared by 3 bases and J by 2 bases, with 10 bases of the junction left unmatched. The CDR3 here is CASSSQGRGVQETQYF. In nucleotides, the CDR3 is TGCGCCAGCAGCTCACAGGGGCGTGGGGTTCAAGAGACCCAGTACTTC.

The chain joins TRBV19 to TRBJ1-5; D unresolved. The CDR3 covers 13 residues. CDR1 LNHDA and CDR2 SQIVND come from the germline V gene (reference sequence). Trimming took off 3 bases at V and 4 bases at J, with 7 bases between the two ends. The CDR3 sequence is CASSMRANQPQHF. In nucleotides, the CDR3 is TGTGCCAGTAGTATGCGGGCAAATCAGCCCCAGCATTTT.

This chain connects TRBV2 to TRBJ1-2; 7 bases are shared with TRBD1. CDR1 is SNHLY and CDR2 is FYNNEI in the germline V gene. The CDR3 contains 15 residues. Trimming cost V 6 bases and J 4 bases; bases outside gene matches: 11. This CDR3 reads CASRASRQGSYGYTF. DNA for the CDR3: TGTGCCAGCAGGGCGTCGAGACAGGGATCCTATGGCTACACCTTC. Supplemented by reference TRBV2 and TRBJ1-2, the full variable domain reads EPEVTQTPSHQVTQMGQEVILRCVPISNHLYFYWYRQILGQKVEFLVSFYNNEISEKSEIFDDQFSVERPDGSNFTLKIRSTKLEDSAMYFCASRASRQGSYGYTFGSGTRLTVV.

The chain is built from TRBV7-2 and TRBJ1-2; D gene unclear. Per germline, CDR1 SGHTA and CDR2 FQGNSA. CDR3 size: 13 residues. V was cut by 5 bases and J by 4 bases, with 11 bases left in between. The CDR3 DNA follows: TGTGCCAGCAGCCCAGCGGGGTTCTATGGCTACACCTTC. Amino acid sequence: CASSPAGFYGYTF.

The rearrangement uses TRBV28 and TRBJ1-1; D is ambiguous. The V gene lost 7 bases and the J gene lost 5 bases, with 11 bases spanning the gap. Germline values: CDR1 MDHEN, CDR2 SYDVKM. CDR3 size: 12 residues. CDR3 loop: CASTVSGTEAFF. DNA of the CDR3: TGTGCCAGCACAGTAAGTGGGACTGAAGCTTTCTTT.

The gene calls are TRBV27 and TRBJ2-3; D may be TRBD1 (5 bases). This CDR3 contains 13 residues. V lost 6 bases, J lost 5 bases, and 12 bases lay in between. Germline lookup yields CDR1 MNHEY and CDR2 SMNVEV (reference sequence). The CDR3: CASSYRLGDTQYF. CDR3 bases: TGTGCCAGCAGCTACAGGTTGGGAGATACGCAGTATTTT.

The chain combines TRBV9 with TRBJ1-4; D is unresolved. Looked up from germline, CDR1 is SGDLS and CDR2 is YYNGEE. The CDR3 length is 15 residues. The V gene lost 3 bases and the J gene lost 2 bases, with 11 bases spanning the gap. The CDR3 DNA reads TGTGCCAGCAGCGCCAGTGCGGGGACTAATGAAAAACTGTTTTTT. Its protein product is CASSASAGTNEKLFF.

In this sample, this clone is medium-sized. The chain carries TRBV7-9 and TRBJ1-1; D is unresolved. V was shortened by 1 base and J by 4 bases, with 4 bases between the two germline ends. Germline assignment: CDR1 SEHNR and CDR2 FQNEAQ (reference sequence). This CDR3 spans 12 amino acids. The CDR3 DNA is TGTGCCAGCAGCTTAGTCTCCACTGAAGCTTTCTTT. It is translated as CASSLVSTEAFF.